The rows below give T cell receptor beta chains drawn from one sample of a study of T cells in Graves' hyperthyroidism and ophthalmopathy. TCRdb reanalysed the multiplex PCR reads using MiXCR and keeps one entry per CDR3 protein. The data contain approximately 600,000 distinct CDR3 sequences, roughly 20% of them singletons. Sequenced: blood. The receptors here all came from a man aged 25-45 years with Graves' ophthalmopathy. CDR3s include the opening cysteine and the closing phenylalanine or tryptophan. Each record gives: J gene, V gene, D gene, clone size, CDR3 protein, CDR3 DNA. A D gene is named only where the DNA matches it firmly. For some rows the clone size is stated as once, few or many, or as a class when expanded; others skip it.

TRBJ2-5 TRBV12-3/TRBV12-4 NA many CASSPNGELQETQYF TGTGCCAGCAGTCCGAACGGGGAGTTACAAGAGACCCAGTACTTC
TRBJ2-5 TRBV7-9 TRBD2 few CASSLVRLADIQETQYF TGTGCCAGCAGCTTAGTGCGACTAGCCGATATCCAAGAGACCCAGTACTTC
TRBJ1-2 TRBV20-1 NA many CSAKWTYGYTF TGCAGTGCTAAATGGACGTATGGCTACACCTTC
TRBJ2-5 TRBV10-3 TRBD1 NA CAISSLSGTGKETQYF TGTGCCATCAGTAGTTTATCCGGGACAGGGAAAGAGACCCAGTACTTC
TRBJ1-2 TRBV7-9 NA NA CASSSSRGSNYGYTF TGTGCCAGCAGCTCCTCGCGCGGCTCTAACTATGGCTACACCTTC
TRBJ2-1 TRBV7-2 TRBD2 NA CASSLREFSYNEQFF TGTGCCAGCAGCCTGCGGGAGTTCTCCTACAATGAGCAGTTCTTC
TRBJ2-7 TRBV27 NA NA CASSLSSLYEQYF TGTGCCAGCAGTTTATCGAGTTTATACGAGCAGTACTTC
TRBJ2-1 TRBV20-1 NA few CSASDFLLSSYNEQFF TGCAGTGCTTCCGACTTCCTCCTGAGCTCCTACAATGAGCAGTTCTTC
TRBJ2-2 TRBV11-2 TRBD1 many CASSSLGQGNTGELFF TGTGCCAGCAGCTCTTTGGGACAGGGCAACACCGGGGAGCTGTTTTTT
TRBJ1-2 TRBV20-1 NA NA CSTIVGKGGYTF TGCAGTACTATTGTGGGGAAGGGAGGCTACACCTTC
TRBJ2-1 TRBV15 NA NA CATSSRAGHEQFF TGTGCCACCAGCAGCAGGGCTGGGCATGAGCAGTTCTTC
TRBJ1-2 TRBV18 NA NA CASSARTETNYGYTF TGTGCCAGCTCAGCTCGGACAGAAACTAACTATGGCTACACCTTC
TRBJ2-3 TRBV4-1 TRBD1 NA CASSHAVDRGRADTQYF TGCGCCAGCAGCCACGCCGTGGACAGGGGGCGCGCAGATACGCAGTATTTT
TRBJ1-2 TRBV5-5 TRBD1 many CASSFVRGDGYTF TGTGCCAGCAGCTTCGTCAGGGGGGATGGCTACACCTTC
TRBJ2-6 TRBV29-1 TRBD1 NA CSVGGTGGRTFSGANVLTF TGCAGCGTTGGGGGGACAGGGGGCCGTACTTTCTCTGGGGCCAACGTCCTGACTTTC
TRBJ1-2 TRBV6-5 NA few CASSYSDRPHGYTF TGTGCCAGCAGTTACTCCGACAGGCCGCATGGCTACACCTTC
TRBJ1-1 TRBV19 NA NA CASSVGQALGEAFF TGTGCCAGTAGCGTCGGGCAGGCTTTGGGTGAAGCTTTCTTT
TRBJ2-7 TRBV7-9 TRBD2 few CASSFGGGPDSYEQYF TGTGCCAGCAGCTTCGGGGGGGGCCCGGACTCCTACGAGCAGTACTTC
TRBJ2-1 TRBV7-9 NA NA CASSSRPGPKGDEQFF TGTGCCAGCAGCTCAAGACCGGGGCCCAAGGGGGATGAGCAGTTCTTC
TRBJ2-2 TRBV7-3 TRBD2 NA CASSPGGAANTGELFF TGTGCCAGCAGTCCCGGGGGGGCCGCTAACACCGGGGAGCTGTTTTTT
TRBJ1-2 TRBV6-1 NA many CASSTSSRVTNYGYTF TGTGCCAGCAGTACCTCGTCAAGAGTTACTAACTATGGCTACACCTTC
TRBJ2-3 TRBV7-2 NA many CASSPTGAFSTDTQYF TGTGCCAGCAGTCCCACCGGGGCCTTCTCCACAGATACGCAGTATTTT
TRBJ2-5 TRBV18 NA NA CASSPKGSPGPPYF TGTGCCAGCTCACCAAAAGGCTCCCCCGGTCCCCCCTACTTC
TRBJ2-1 TRBV12-3/TRBV12-4 NA NA CASSSTPGRPYNEQFF TGTGCCAGCAGTTCGACCCCAGGGAGGCCCTACAATGAGCAGTTCTTC
TRBJ1-2 TRBV3-1 NA NA CASSQTSGTSGYTF TGTGCCAGCAGCCAAACGTCAGGGACAAGCGGCTACACCTTC
TRBJ1-5 TRBV2 NA many CASSEEVIGNQPQHF TGTGCCAGCAGTGAGGAGGTAATAGGGAATCAGCCCCAGCATTTT
TRBJ2-2 TRBV28 NA NA CASGSDPSDKANTGELFF TGTGCCAGCGGTTCCGACCCTTCTGACAAAGCGAACACCGGGGAGCTGTTTTTT
TRBJ2-7 TRBV11-2 TRBD2 many CASSSRLAGGVRSYEQYF TGTGCCAGCAGCTCCAGACTAGCGGGAGGCGTTAGGTCCTACGAGCAGTACTTC
TRBJ1-2 TRBV6-2/TRBV6-3 NA NA CASSRTWGYGYTF TGTGCCAGCAGTCGGACCTGGGGCTATGGCTACACCTTC
TRBJ2-5 TRBV12-3/TRBV12-4 NA many CASSAGPGDHQETQYF TGTGCCAGCAGTGCAGGGCCGGGGGACCACCAAGAGACCCAGTACTTC
TRBJ2-7 TRBV3-1 TRBD2 many CASSQVTSGLYEQYF TGTGCCAGCAGCCAAGTGACTAGCGGCCTTTACGAGCAGTACTTC
TRBJ1-1 TRBV6-1 TRBD1 few CASSPATGGNTEAFF TGTGCCAGCAGTCCCGCCACAGGGGGTAACACTGAAGCTTTCTTT
TRBJ1-5 TRBV28 NA many CASSFRPAGYQPQHF TGTGCCAGCAGTTTTCGGCCAGCGGGCTATCAGCCCCAGCATTTT
TRBJ2-7 TRBV18 NA many CASSPYSYEQYF TGTGCCAGCAGCCCTTATTCCTACGAGCAGTACTTC
TRBJ2-6 TRBV2 NA NA CASKRAGSGANVLIF TGTGCCAGCAAACGGGCGGGATCTGGGGCCAACGTCCTGATTTTC
TRBJ2-7 TRBV6-1 NA few CASSPLPRQGRGSAGGHNEQYF TGTGCCAGCAGCCCGCTTCCCCGACAGGGGAGGGGTAGCGCGGGAGGGCACAACGAGCAGTACTTC
TRBJ1-4 TRBV9 NA NA CASSVEVQRRRATNEKLFF TGTGCCAGCAGCGTAGAGGTGCAGCGGCGACGTGCAACTAATGAAAAACTGTTTTTT
TRBJ1-5 TRBV27 NA many CASSLIPERGQPQHF TGTGCCAGCAGTTTAATCCCCGAAAGAGGTCAGCCCCAGCATTTT
TRBJ1-4 TRBV27 NA many CASSSQGEKLFF TGTGCCAGCAGTTCTCAAGGTGAAAAACTGTTTTTT
TRBJ1-4 TRBV6-5 NA NA CASSYSKGRDEKLFF TGTGCCAGCAGTTACTCGAAAGGCAGGGACGAAAAACTGTTTTTT
TRBJ2-7 TRBV6-1 TRBD2 many CASRSPGLAGGTPYEQYF TGTGCCAGCAGAAGTCCGGGACTAGCGGGAGGAACTCCCTACGAGCAGTACTTC
TRBJ2-7 TRBV11-2 TRBD2 many CASSPLSGLAGDEQYF TGTGCCAGCAGCCCACTATCCGGACTCGCGGGGGACGAGCAGTACTTC
TRBJ2-3 TRBV11-2 TRBD1 many CASSRRQGVTDTQYF TGTGCCAGCAGCCGCCGACAGGGTGTTACAGATACGCAGTATTTT
TRBJ2-3 TRBV6-2/TRBV6-3 NA many CASSYSPGRPTDTQYF TGTGCCAGCAGTTACTCGCCGGGACGGCCCACAGATACGCAGTATTTT
TRBJ1-5 TRBV12-3/TRBV12-4 TRBD1 NA CASRGQGGRQPQHF TGTGCCAGCAGAGGACAGGGCGGCCGTCAGCCCCAGCATTTT
TRBJ1-5 TRBV5-1 NA many CASSPLGAWQPQHF TGCGCCAGCAGCCCCTTGGGGGCATGGCAGCCCCAGCATTTT
TRBJ2-3 TRBV5-1 NA NA CASSLAAQATDMQYF TGCGCCAGCAGCTTGGCTGCACAGGCCACAGATATGCAGTATTTT
TRBJ2-2 TRBV28 TRBD2 many CASSLGTSGRVNTGELFF TGTGCCAGCAGTTTGGGTACTAGCGGGAGGGTGAACACCGGGGAGCTGTTTTTT
TRBJ2-1 TRBV6-2/TRBV6-3 TRBD1 NA CASSGEGTGGMSYNDQFF TGTGCCAGCAGTGGCGAGGGGACAGGGGGCATGTCCTACAATGATCAGTTCTTC
TRBJ2-7 TRBV4-1 TRBD1 few CASSQTRDSEQYF TGCGCCAGCAGCCAAACCCGGGACAGCGAGCAGTACTTC
TRBJ2-2 TRBV18 NA NA CASSPGRVGTGELFF TGTGCCAGCTCACCGGGGCGAGTGGGAACCGGGGAGCTGTTTTTT
TRBJ1-3 TRBV28 NA NA CASSIRGTTIYF TGTGCCAGCAGTATCCGTGGAACCACCATATATTTT
TRBJ2-1 TRBV24-1 TRBD1 NA CATSDPGTGSPIEQFF TGTGCCACCAGTGATCCCGGGACAGGGTCCCCAATTGAGCAGTTCTTC
TRBJ2-1 TRBV6-5 NA few CASSYTLASNNEQFF TGTGCCAGCAGTTACACCCTGGCTAGCAACAATGAGCAGTTCTTC
TRBJ1-1 TRBV9 TRBD1 NA CASSRQGMGTEAFF TGTGCCAGCAGCCGACAGGGTATGGGGACTGAAGCTTTCTTT
TRBJ1-1 TRBV3-1 NA many CASSRAGGGGEAFF TGTGCCAGCAGCCGAGCCGGGGGGGGAGGTGAAGCTTTCTTT
TRBJ1-6 TRBV5-1 NA few CASGDGMSGYNSPLHF TGCGCCAGCGGGGACGGAATGTCGGGGTATAATTCACCCCTCCACTTT